A single sample is the source of the 6 T cell receptor beta chains below, sequenced in a study of metastatic and nonmetastatic thyroid tumors. TCRdb re-clonotyped the PCR reads via MiXCR. The sample holds approximately 8,400 clones, 44% seen once. Thyroid surgery had not been preceded by any treatment in any patient. Sequences were obtained from tumor tissue. The receptors were gathered from a male donor with papillary thyroid cancer or a benign thyroid nodule (not recorded which). Some clones in this sample may be carry-over from other donors' samples.

This clone has more than one count but fewer than ten. The V gene is TRBV28, the J gene TRBJ1-5; D may be TRBD1 (5 bases). The CDR3 consists of 13 residues. CDR1 and CDR2 from the germline V gene are MDHEN and SYDVKM. V was cut by 5 bases and J by 9 bases, with 14 bases left in between. CDR3 region: CASSQGGDGPQHF. The CDR3 region has the DNA TGTGCCAGCAGTCAAGGAGGGGATGGGCCCCAGCATTTT.

The V and J genes are TRBV28 and TRBJ1-2, with D perhaps matching TRBD1 (5 bases). The CDR3 is made up of 14 amino acids. Germline assignment: CDR1 MDHEN and CDR2 SYDVKM. The germline V and J ends were trimmed by 4 bases and 5 bases, with 14 bases remaining between them. The CDR3 loop is CASSWGGGGYGYTF. DNA for the CDR3: TGTGCCAGCAGTTGGGGGGGAGGAGGGTATGGCTACACCTTC.

In its sample, this clone was seen once. The rearrangement links TRBV20-1 to TRBJ2-7, with D possibly matching TRBD2 (6 bases). Germline assignment: CDR1 DFQATT and CDR2 SNEGSKA (reference sequence). With 3 bases removed from V and 0 bases from J, the gap between germline ends came to 12 bases. The CDR3 totals 14 residues. The CDR3 spells CSASPPSDSYEQYF. CDR3 nucleotide sequence: TGCAGTGCTAGCCCCCCTAGCGACTCCTACGAGCAGTACTTC.

Concerning this clone: The CDR3 end shows no conserved phenylalanine or tryptophan, and so a read error is likely. V is TRBV9 and J is TRBJ2-2; D uncertain. The CDR3 has 13 residues. The germline V and J ends were trimmed by 2 bases and 6 bases, with 8 bases remaining between them. Germline V gives CDR1 SGDLS, CDR2 YYNGEE. As DNA, the CDR3 is TGTGCCAGCAGCGTGGTTAGTCCCGGGGAGCTGTTTTCT. This codes for CASSVVSPGELFS.

The chain recombines TRBV20-1 with TRBJ1-5, with D maybe TRBD1 (6 bases). V dropped 3 bases and J dropped 0 bases, with 15 bases sitting between them. In germline, CDR1 is DFQATT, CDR2 SNEGSKA (reference sequence). CDR3 length: 16 residues. The chain's CDR3 is CSASQSDRSSNQPQHF. The DNA of the CDR3 is TGCAGTGCTAGCCAATCCGACAGGTCTAGCAATCAGCCCCAGCATTTT.

This clone appeared a few times. The chain carries TRBV27 and TRBJ2-1; D possibly corresponds to TRBD2 (5 bases). Trimming shortened V by 8 bases and J by 7 bases, and 15 bases separated the two germline ends. The CDR3 is made up of 13 amino acids. Germline CDR1 is MNHEY and CDR2 is SMNVEV (reference sequence). For the CDR3, the DNA is TGTGCCAGCGCTCGAGGGCAAAGGAATGAGCAGTTCTTC. This translates into CASARGQRNEQFF.